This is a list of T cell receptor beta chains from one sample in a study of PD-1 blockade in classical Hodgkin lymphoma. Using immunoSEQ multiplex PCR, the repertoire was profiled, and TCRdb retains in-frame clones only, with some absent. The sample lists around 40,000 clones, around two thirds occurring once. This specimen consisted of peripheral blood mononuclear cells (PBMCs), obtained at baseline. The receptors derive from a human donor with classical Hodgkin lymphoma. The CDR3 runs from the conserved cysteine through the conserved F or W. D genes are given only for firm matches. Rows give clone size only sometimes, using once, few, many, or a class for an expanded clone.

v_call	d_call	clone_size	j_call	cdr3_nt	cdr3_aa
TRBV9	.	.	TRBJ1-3	TGTGCCAGCAGCGTAGCTATCAGGGGTAACGGAAACACCATATATTTT	CASSVAIRGNGNTIYF
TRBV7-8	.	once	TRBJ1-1	TGTGCCAGCAGCTTGGAGGGGCTGAACACTGAAGCTTTCTTT	CASSLEGLNTEAFF
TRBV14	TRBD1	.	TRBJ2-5	TGTGCCAGCAGTGAGGGGGCGGTTGAGACCCAGTACTTC	CASSEGAVETQYF
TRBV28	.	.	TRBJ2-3	TGTGCCAGTAGCGATGGAGGCGCAGATACGCAGTATTTT	CASSDGGADTQYF
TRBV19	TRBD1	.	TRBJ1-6	TGTGCCAGCACAGGACAGGGTTCTTCACCCCTCCACTTT	CASTGQGSSPLHF
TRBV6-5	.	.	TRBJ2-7	TGTGCCAGCAGGAGGGGGGGCGAGCAGTACTTC	CASRRGGEQYF
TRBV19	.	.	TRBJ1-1	TGTGCCAGTAGTCCCGGGGCCCGGGCTTTGAACACTGAAGCTTTCTTT	CASSPGARALNTEAFF
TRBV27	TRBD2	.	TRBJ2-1	TGTGCCAGCAGTCCTCGGACTAGCGGGGTTTACAATGAGCAGTTCTTC	CASSPRTSGVYNEQFF
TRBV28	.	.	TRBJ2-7	TGTGCCAGCAGTTTAGGGCTCCGCGAGCAGTACTTC	CASSLGLREQYF
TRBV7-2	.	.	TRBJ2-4	TGTGCCAGCGACTCCCCCAGGGCACCCGGAGCAAACATTCAGTACTTC	CASDSPRAPGANIQYF